This section outlines one T cell receptor beta chain sequence together with its context. Its antigen is as yet unknown. The entry originates in a study of T cell repertoires in cytomegalovirus infection. At the level of the study: Public signatures in TCR beta pointed to CMV infection and matching HLA type.

Germline CDR1 and CDR2: DFQATT and SNEGSKA (reference sequence). The V and J ends lost 0 bases and 5 bases, in that order; junction bases with no gene match: 9. This CDR3 has 17 residues. TCRdb re-derived calls from the reads in MiXCR, one entry per CDR3 protein. Here the sample spans roughly 180,000 distinct CDR3 sequences, 20% to 25% being singletons. Study-wide points: HLA-C-restricted CMV-specific TCR beta clonotypes prevailed in the ex vivo response.

J is TRBJ2-3 and V is TRBV20-1, with 12 nucleotides matching TRBD2. This specimen consisted of CD8+ T cells from cultured PBMCs, obtained from culture after CMV antigen stimulation. The receptor comes from a human donor in good health (CMV status not recorded). Some clones in this sample may be carry-over from other donors' samples. The CDR3 region is CSARDRASGGVRDTQYF. The DNA of the CDR3 is TGCAGTGCTAGAGATCGGGCTAGCGGGGGGGTGCGAGATACGCAGTATTTT.